What follows are 15 T cell receptor beta chains derived from one specimen sequenced in a study of radiotherapy plus CTLA-4 blockade in lung cancer. TCRdb's copy holds only in-frame clones and misses some; the assay was immunoSEQ multiplex PCR. The sample records 95,000 to 150,000 clones, 85% to 90% being singletons. The specimen comprised peripheral blood, sampled from a patient treated with radiotherapy plus ipilimumab. The receptors derive from a human donor with non-small cell lung cancer that progressed on radiotherapy plus ipilimumab.

The gene calls are TRBV2 and TRBJ1-1; D gene unclear. The germline CDR1 and CDR2 sequences are SNHLY and FYNNEI. The CDR3 is 11 amino acids. Trimming cost V 4 bases and J 8 bases, with 8 bases left between them. The CDR3, as DNA: TGTGCCAGCAGTGGCGTGGGCGAAGCTTTCTTT. Translating it yields CASSGVGEAFF.

This clone was observed once. This rearrangement joins TRBV2 to TRBJ1-5; D gene ambiguous. The CDR3 is made up of 15 amino acids. Germline lookup yields CDR1 SNHLY and CDR2 FYNNEI. The V end was cut by 3 bases, the J end by 9 bases, with 18 bases between. The CDR3 DNA reads TGTGCCAGCAGTGAGTCAAAAGGGTACCAGCGGCCCCAGCATTTT. This encodes CASSESKGYQRPQHF.

The chain recombines TRBV18 with TRBJ1-5; a weak D match, TRBD1 (5 bases). This CDR3 contains 14 residues. Germline CDR1 is KGHSH and CDR2 is LQKENI. Trimming pared 0 bases from V and 6 bases from J, leaving 9 bases between. The chain's CDR3 is CASSPPPGTQPQHF. CDR3 in DNA: TGTGCCAGCTCACCACCCCCAGGGACTCAGCCCCAGCATTTT. The full variable domain, with the rest looked up from reference TRBV18 and TRBJ1-5, is NAGVMQNPRHLVRRRGQEARLRCSPMKGHSHVYWYRQLPEEGLKFMVYLQKENIIDESGMPKERFSAEFPKEGPSILRIQQVVRGDSAAYFCASSPPPGTQPQHFGDGTRLSIL.

The V gene is TRBV10-1, the J gene TRBJ1-4, with D possibly being TRBD1 (5 bases). The CDR3 spans 15 residues. The V gene's germline CDR1 is WNHNN and CDR2 SYGVQD (reference sequence). With 2 bases removed from V and 7 bases from J, the gap between germline ends came to 14 bases. The CDR3 loop reads CASSEGGTRSEKLFF. CDR3 nucleotides: TGCGCCAGCAGTGAGGGGGGTACCAGGAGTGAAAAACTGTTTTTT.

J is TRBJ1-3 and V is TRBV5-1; TRBD1 aligns across 9 bases. The CDR3 is 17 residues long. Germline CDR1 reads SGHRS; CDR2 reads YFSETQ. With 0 bases clipped from V and 4 bases from J, the junction kept 8 bases outside the gene matches. In nucleotides, the CDR3 is TGCGCCAGCAGCTTGGCCCCAACAGGGGGCGCAGGAAACACCATATATTTT. This encodes CASSLAPTGGAGNTIYF.

The chain is built from TRBV19 and TRBJ1-2; tentative D call: TRBD1 (6 bases). The CDR3 spans 14 residues. CDR1 is LNHDA, CDR2 SQIVND, per germline (reference sequence). V was cut by 7 bases and J by 7 bases, with 19 bases left in between. The CDR3 here is CASTLPGARSGYTF. In DNA form, the CDR3 reads TGTGCCAGTACTCTCCCAGGGGCGCGAAGTGGCTACACCTTC.

The V call is TRBV27, the J call TRBJ1-3; the D is unclear. CDR3 length: 13 amino acids. Germline V gene sequence: CDR1 MNHEY, CDR2 SMNVEV (reference sequence). V was trimmed by 6 bases and J by 2 bases, leaving 8 bases between them. The CDR3 protein is CASRGSAGNTIYF. The CDR3 coding sequence is TGTGCCAGCAGGGGTTCGGCTGGAAACACCATATATTTT.

The chain carries TRBV11-3 and TRBJ2-7; 9 bases agree with TRBD2. The CDR3 loop spans 14 amino acids. The germline V gene encodes CDR1 SGHNT and CDR2 YENEEA. The junction had 0 bases not matched to a gene; V was cut back by 3 bases and J by 0 bases. The DNA of the CDR3 is TGTGCCAGCAGCTTTAGCGGGAGCTCCTACGAGCAGTACTTC. As protein: CASSFSGSSYEQYF.

This clone appeared a single time. The gene calls are TRBV27 and TRBJ2-6, with a possible D match to TRBD1 (6 bases). Germline-derived CDR1 and CDR2 are MNHEY and SMNVEV (reference sequence). This CDR3 has 15 residues. Deletions cut 5 bases from V and 1 base from J, with 9 bases between. CDR3 sequence (DNA): TGTGCCAGCAGTCCACAGGGTTCTGGGGCCAACGTCCTGACTTTC. Its protein is CASSPQGSGANVLTF. The full variable domain, its missing parts supplied by reference TRBV27 and TRBJ2-6, is EAQVTQNPRYLITVTGKKLTVTCSQNMNHEYMSWYRQDPGLGLRQIYYSMNVEVTDKGDVPEGYKVSRKEKRNFPLILESPSPNQTSLYFCASSPQGSGANVLTFGAGSRLTVL.

There are a few counts of this clone. The chain couples TRBV6-5 to TRBJ1-2, with 10 bases matching TRBD1. The V gene's germline CDR1 is MNHEY and CDR2 SVGAGI. The CDR3 contains 12 residues. V shed 5 bases and J 8 bases; nucleotides not matched to a gene: 2. CDR3 region: CASSPGQGGYTF. In nucleotides, the CDR3 is TGTGCCAGCAGTCCGGGACAGGGGGGCTACACCTTC.

The DNA for the CDR3 is TGTGCCAGCAGCTTAGAACAGGGTACTGAAGCTTTCTTT. Protein: CASSLEQGTEAFF. The chain carries TRBV11-3 and TRBJ1-1, with D possibly TRBD1 on 6 matching bases. CDR3 size: 13 residues. V shed 0 bases and J shed 5 bases, with 7 bases lying between them. Germline-derived CDR1 and CDR2 are SGHNT and YENEEA.

This clone was recorded only once. The J gene is TRBJ2-2, the V gene TRBV6-1; possibly TRBD2 for D (6 bases). CDR1 is MNHNS, CDR2 SASEGT, per germline. The CDR3 loop spans 15 amino acids. V was clipped by 10 bases and J by 4 bases, with 19 bases between them. The CDR3 loop reads CATMGASVGTGELFF. CDR3 coding DNA: TGTGCCACGATGGGAGCTAGCGTCGGCACCGGGGAGCTGTTTTTT.

The chain uses TRBV18 and TRBJ1-5, with unresolved D. The germline V and J ends were trimmed by 8 bases and 0 bases, with 8 bases remaining between them. Looked up from germline, CDR1 is KGHSH and CDR2 is LQKENI. This CDR3 spans 13 amino acids. The CDR3 loop is CASAENSNQPQHF. In DNA, the CDR3 is TGTGCCAGCGCAGAAAATAGCAATCAGCCCCAGCATTTT.

This chain connects TRBV7-9 to TRBJ2-3, with a tentative D call TRBD1 (6 bases). The germline CDR1 and CDR2 sequences are SEHNR and FQNEAQ (reference sequence). V lost 6 bases and J lost 3, with 10 bases in between. The CDR3 spans 13 residues. Here the CDR3 reads CASRPDRTDTQYF. The CDR3 DNA is TGTGCCAGCAGACCTGACAGGACAGATACGCAGTATTTT.

The rearrangement uses TRBV6-5 and TRBJ2-7; tentatively, D is TRBD1 or TRBD2 (5 bases each). Per the germline V gene, CDR1 is MNHEY and CDR2 is SVGAGI. This CDR3 region has 12 residues. With 5 bases removed from V and 7 bases from J, the gap between germline ends came to 12 bases. DNA of the CDR3: TGTGCCAGCAGTGAGGGACCTCGGGAGCAGTACTTC. Translation gives CASSEGPREQYF.